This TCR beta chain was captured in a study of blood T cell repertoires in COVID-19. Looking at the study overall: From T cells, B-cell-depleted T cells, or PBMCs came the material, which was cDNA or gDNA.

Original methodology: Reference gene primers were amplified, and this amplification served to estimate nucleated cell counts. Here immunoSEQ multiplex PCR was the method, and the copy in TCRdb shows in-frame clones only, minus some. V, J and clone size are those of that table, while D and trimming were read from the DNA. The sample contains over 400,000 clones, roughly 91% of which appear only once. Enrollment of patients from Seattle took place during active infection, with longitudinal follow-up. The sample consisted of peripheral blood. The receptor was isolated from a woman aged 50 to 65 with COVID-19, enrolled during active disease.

CDR3 sequence reads: CASSEWEGQGYEKLFF. CDR3 nucleotides: TGTGCCAGCAGTGAATGGGAGGGACAGGGTTATGAAAAACTGTTTTTT. V gene TRBV6-1 combines with J gene TRBJ1-4; the match to TRBD1 covers 9 bases. Germline CDR1 and CDR2: MNHNS and SASEGT. There are 16 residues in the CDR3. The ends lost 2 bases at V and 6 bases at J; junction bases unmatched: 7.